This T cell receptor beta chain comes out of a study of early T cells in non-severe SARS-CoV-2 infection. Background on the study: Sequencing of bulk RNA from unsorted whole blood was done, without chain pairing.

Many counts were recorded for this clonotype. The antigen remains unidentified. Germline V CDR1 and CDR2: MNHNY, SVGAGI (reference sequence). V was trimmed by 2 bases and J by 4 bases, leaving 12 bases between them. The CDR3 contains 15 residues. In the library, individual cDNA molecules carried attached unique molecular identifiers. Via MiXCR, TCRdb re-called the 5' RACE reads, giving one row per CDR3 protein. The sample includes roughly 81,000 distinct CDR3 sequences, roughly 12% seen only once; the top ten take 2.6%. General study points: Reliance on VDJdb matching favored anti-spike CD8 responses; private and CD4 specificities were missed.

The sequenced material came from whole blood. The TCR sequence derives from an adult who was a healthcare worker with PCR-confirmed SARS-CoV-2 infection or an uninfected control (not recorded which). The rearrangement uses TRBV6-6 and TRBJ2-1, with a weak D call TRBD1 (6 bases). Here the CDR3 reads CASSYQGPGYNEQFF. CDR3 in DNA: TGTGCCAGCAGTTACCAGGGGCCTGGGTACAATGAGCAGTTCTTC.